This T cell receptor beta chain was recorded in a study of CD8 T cells in Susac syndrome. High-throughput TCR beta sequencing covered peripheral CD8+ and CD4+ T cells. The multiple sclerosis controls were treatment-naive patients, and their relapsing-remitting disease was stable or active. TEMRA cells were FACS-enriched, and CD8+ and CD4+ T cells were isolated negatively. An input of roughly 0.45 to 1 ug of RNA was subjected to reverse transcription using random hexamers. The authors amplified TCR beta CDR3 across 54 Vbeta and 13 Jbeta using immunoSEQ multiplex PCR. Via MiXCR, TCRdb re-called the immunoSEQ multiplex PCR reads, giving one row per CDR3 protein. This sample has about 300,000 distinct CDR3 sequences; approximately 91% occur once, and the top ten carry approximately 0.2%. V lost 6 bases and J lost 10, with 12 bases in between. The CDR3 is 12 amino acids.

The TCR comes from a human donor with multiple sclerosis. This chain connects TRBV12-3 or TRBV12-4 to TRBJ1-4; D may be TRBD1 (5 bases). Sequenced material: CD8+ T cells from PBMCs. CDR3 protein: CASSSGVGKLFF. DNA for the CDR3: TGTGCCAGCAGCTCGGGGGTGGGAAAACTGTTTTTT.